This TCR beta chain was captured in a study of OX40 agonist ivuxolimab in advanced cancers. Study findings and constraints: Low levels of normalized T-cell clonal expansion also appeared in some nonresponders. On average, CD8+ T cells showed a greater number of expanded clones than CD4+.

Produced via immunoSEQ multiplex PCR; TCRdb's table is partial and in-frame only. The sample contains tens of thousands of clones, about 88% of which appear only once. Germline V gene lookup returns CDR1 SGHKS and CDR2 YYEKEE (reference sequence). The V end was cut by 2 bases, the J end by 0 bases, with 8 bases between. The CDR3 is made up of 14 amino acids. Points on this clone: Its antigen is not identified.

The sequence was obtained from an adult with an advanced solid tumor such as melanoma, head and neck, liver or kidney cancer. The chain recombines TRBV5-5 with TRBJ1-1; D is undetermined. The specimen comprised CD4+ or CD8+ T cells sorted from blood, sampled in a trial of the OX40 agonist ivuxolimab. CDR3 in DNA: TGTGCCAGCAGCTTTAACTCCTTGAACACTGAAGCTTTCTTT. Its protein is CASSFNSLNTEAFF.